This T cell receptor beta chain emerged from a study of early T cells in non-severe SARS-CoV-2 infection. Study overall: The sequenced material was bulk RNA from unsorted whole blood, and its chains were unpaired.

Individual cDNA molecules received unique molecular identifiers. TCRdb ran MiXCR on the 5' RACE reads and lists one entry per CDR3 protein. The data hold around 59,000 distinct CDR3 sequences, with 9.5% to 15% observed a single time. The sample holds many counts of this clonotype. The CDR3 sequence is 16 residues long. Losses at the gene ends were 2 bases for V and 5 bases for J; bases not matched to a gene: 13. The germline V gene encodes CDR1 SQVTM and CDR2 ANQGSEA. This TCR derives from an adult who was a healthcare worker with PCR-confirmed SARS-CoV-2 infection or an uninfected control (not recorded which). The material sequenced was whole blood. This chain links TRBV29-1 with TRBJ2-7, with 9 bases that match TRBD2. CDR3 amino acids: CSVELREGRRRDEQYF. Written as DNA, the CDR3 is TGCAGCGTTGAATTGCGGGAGGGCCGGAGAAGAGACGAGCAGTACTTC.